These T cell receptor beta chains were read from a single sample in a study of vaccination and CD4 T cells after COVID-19. One entry per CDR3 protein, called by TCRdb with MiXCR from the PCR reads. The data show about 20,000 distinct CDR3 sequences, approximately 50% seen once. Their antigen targets remain unknown. The sequencing sample was made of CD4+ T cells from blood, cultured in vitro. The origin of the receptors is a human donor who had recovered from COVID-19. Each CDR3 is given with its conserved first and last residue. Fields, in order: D gene, clone size, V gene, J gene, CDR3 DNA, CDR3 protein. The D gene is left open where the match is weak. Clone size appears in some rows only: once, few, many, or a class for an expanded clone.

>TRBD2|.|TRBV20-1|TRBJ2-3
TGCAGTGCCACGGGAGGGGGGGCTCCCACAGATACGCAGTATTTT
CSATGGGAPTDTQYF
>TRBD1|few|TRBV27|TRBJ2-7
TGTGCCAGCAGTTTACGGGGACAGGTTCCCTCCTACGAGCAGTACTTC
CASSLRGQVPSYEQYF
>.|.|TRBV6-1|TRBJ1-2
TGTGCCAGCAGTAATAGTCCCGACAGGACTATTTTC
CASSNSPDRTIF
>.|few|TRBV20-1|TRBJ1-1
TGCAGTGCTAGAGATCGGCAGGGTTCTAACACTGAAGCTTTCTTT
CSARDRQGSNTEAFF
>TRBD1|.|TRBV6-1|TRBJ1-5
TGTGCCAGCAGTGAAGGACAGGGGGAAGGTCAGCCCCAGCATTTT
CASSEGQGEGQPQHF
>.|.|TRBV5-4|TRBJ1-2
TGTGCCAGCAGCCGCGTCGGGACATCAGCCTATGGCTACACCTTC
CASSRVGTSAYGYTF
>TRBD1|.|TRBV7-9|TRBJ1-1
TGTGCCAGCAGCCTAGGACAGGGGACAGAAGCTTTCTTT
CASSLGQGTEAFF
>.|.|TRBV5-4|TRBJ2-7
TGTGCCAGCAGCTTGCAGGTATCCTACGAGCAGTACTTC
CASSLQVSYEQYF
>TRBD1|.|TRBV18|TRBJ1-1
TGTGCCAGCTCACCAGGGACAGGGGGCACTGAAGCTTTCTTT
CASSPGTGGTEAFF
>.|.|TRBV6-5|TRBJ1-2
TGTGCCAGCAGTTACGAGCCCCAGAACCCTTTCACCTTC
CASSYEPQNPFTF
>TRBD1|.|TRBV4-2|TRBJ1-1
TGTGCCAGCAGCCAGGGGACAGCTAGAATGAACACTGAAGCTTTCTTT
CASSQGTARMNTEAFF
>.|once|TRBV10-1|TRBJ2-1
TGCGCCAGCAGCACTGGGACGAGCGGGCTCAATGAGCAGTTCTTC
CASSTGTSGLNEQFF
>TRBD2|.|TRBV20-1|TRBJ2-5
TGCAGTGCTAGGACTAGCGGGAGTTCTGAGACCCAGTACTTC
CSARTSGSSETQYF
>.|.|TRBV6-2/TRBV6-3|TRBJ2-1
TGTGCCAGCAGTTCCGGTAGGCAGTTCTTC
CASSSGRQFF
>TRBD2|.|TRBV20-1|TRBJ2-5
TGCAGTTGGGGCCGGGACTACGTCGAGACCCAGTACTTC
CSWGRDYVETQYF
>TRBD1|.|TRBV6-1|TRBJ2-1
TGTGCCAGCAGGACAGGGAATGAGCAGTTCTTC
CASRTGNEQFF
>.|.|TRBV27|TRBJ2-3
TGTGCCAGCAGTTTTTGGGCAGCGACAGATACGCAGTATTTT
CASSFWAATDTQYF
>TRBD2|few|TRBV7-3|TRBJ2-5
TGTGCCAGCAGCCCAGCGGGGGGCACCCGGGCGGAGACCCAGTACTTC
CASSPAGGTRAETQYF
>.|few|TRBV10-3|TRBJ2-3
TGTGCCATCAGTGGCACAGGGACCACAGATACGCAGTATTTT
CAISGTGTTDTQYF
>.|.|TRBV24-1|TRBJ2-3
TGTGCCACCAGTGATTTGGAATTTGCTAGCACAGATACGCAGTATTTT
CATSDLEFASTDTQYF
>.|.|TRBV7-2|TRBJ2-7
TGTGCCAGCAGCTTAGTAGCGGACTCCTACGAGCAGTACTTC
CASSLVADSYEQYF
>.|.|TRBV4-3|TRBJ2-7
TGCGCCAGCAGCCAAGACGGAGGCTTGGACAGGCAGTACTTC
CASSQDGGLDRQYF
>TRBD1|once|TRBV12-3/TRBV12-4|TRBJ1-1
TGTGCCAGCAGTCGACAGGGTGGGAGCACTGAAGCTTTCTTT
CASSRQGGSTEAFF
>.|.|TRBV28|TRBJ1-3
TGTGCCAGCAGTCGTCACCAGAGCTCTGGAAACACCATATATTTT
CASSRHQSSGNTIYF
>.|.|TRBV5-1|TRBJ2-3
TGCGCCAGCAGCTTGGGGGGTGAGCCAGATACGCAGTATTTT
CASSLGGEPDTQYF
>.|.|TRBV20-1|TRBJ1-1
TGCAGTGCTAGAGAGTCAATGGCGACTGAAGCTTTCTTT
CSARESMATEAFF
>.|.|TRBV7-2|TRBJ2-3
TGTGCCAGCAGCTGGCTAGGGGGTAGCACAGATACGCAGTATTTT
CASSWLGGSTDTQYF
>.|.|TRBV5-4|TRBJ2-1
TGTGCCAGCAGCGGACTGGGTAGTCGTGAGCAGTTCTTC
CASSGLGSREQFF
>.|.|TRBV12-3/TRBV12-4|TRBJ1-5
TGTGCCAGCAGTTTAGCAATTCAGCCCCAGCATTTT
CASSLAIQPQHF
>TRBD1|.|TRBV12-3/TRBV12-4|TRBJ2-7
TGTGCCAGCAACCTAGGACAGGGAATCTCCTACGAGCAGCACTTC
CASNLGQGISYEQHF
>.|once|TRBV6-5|TRBJ2-7
TGTGCCAGCAGTTACTCGATGGTTTTTTCCTCCGAGCAGTACTTC
CASSYSMVFSSEQYF
>.|.|TRBV5-6|TRBJ2-5
TGTGCCAGCAGCTTGAGGTCGGGGGAGACCCAGTACTTC
CASSLRSGETQYF
>.|.|TRBV11-2|TRBJ1-2
TGTGCCAGCAATAAGGGGAAGAGCTATGGCTACACCTTC
CASNKGKSYGYTF
>.|.|TRBV20-1|TRBJ1-3
TGCAGTGCTAGAATGGCTGCCTCTGGAAACACCATATATTTT
CSARMAASGNTIYF
>TRBD2|.|TRBV20-1|TRBJ2-7
TGCAGTGCTACAGGACTAGCGGGAGAGGACGAGCAGTACTTC
CSATGLAGEDEQYF
>.|.|TRBV12-3/TRBV12-4|TRBJ2-7
TGTGCCAGCAGTCAGGGCAATAGCCCCTACGAGCAGTACTTC
CASSQGNSPYEQYF
>TRBD1|few|TRBV6-1|TRBJ2-3
TGTGCCAGCAGTCTAGGACAGGGCAGGGATACGCAGTATTTT
CASSLGQGRDTQYF
>TRBD1|few|TRBV27|TRBJ2-7
TGTGCCAGCAGTCCCTTAGGACAGGGAGACCACGAGCAGTACTTC
CASSPLGQGDHEQYF
>.|.|TRBV6-1|TRBJ2-7
TGTGCCAGCAGCGCTTTGAGTGCCGTAGGCTACGAGCAGTACTTC
CASSALSAVGYEQYF
>.|few|TRBV20-1|TRBJ1-4
TGCAGTGCTAGAGATGGGGGGCGCGAAAAACTGTTTTTT
CSARDGGREKLFF
>.|.|TRBV7-6|TRBJ2-7
TGTGCCAGCAGCTTGAACCCCGGGTCATCCTACGAGCAGTACTTC
CASSLNPGSSYEQYF
>.|once|TRBV19|TRBJ2-7
TGTGCCAGTAGTATAGTAGGGTTCGAGTCCTACGAGCAGTACTTC
CASSIVGFESYEQYF
>.|.|TRBV10-2|TRBJ1-2
TGCGCCAGCTGGAGGGCAGATACTTCCTATGGCTACACCTTC
CASWRADTSYGYTF
>.|few|TRBV7-9|TRBJ1-2
TGTGCCTCAAACCCTACCGGAATTGCGAACTATGGCTACACCTTC
CASNPTGIANYGYTF
>.|once|TRBV10-1|TRBJ2-5
TGCGCCAGCAGTGAGTCGAGGGAGACCCAGTACTTC
CASSESRETQYF
>.|.|TRBV7-2|TRBJ2-7
TGTGCCAGCAGCTTAGTAGGGCCCTACGAGCAGTACTTC
CASSLVGPYEQYF
>.|.|TRBV2|TRBJ1-5
TGTGCCAGCAGTGATAACGGGTATCAGCCCCAGCATTTT
CASSDNGYQPQHF
>.|.|TRBV5-8|TRBJ1-3
TGTGCCAGCAGCTGGGACATCGGAAACACCATATATTTT
CASSWDIGNTIYF
>.|.|TRBV5-6|TRBJ2-5
TGTGCCAGCAGCCCGGAGGGCCTGGTGGAGACCCAGTACTTC
CASSPEGLVETQYF
>TRBD1|once|TRBV28|TRBJ1-5
TGTGCCAGCAGTTCTCCGGGACAGGGACATCAGCCCCAGCATTTT
CASSSPGQGHQPQHF
>TRBD1|.|TRBV20-1|TRBJ2-7
TGCAGTGCTAGGACAGGGTACGAGCAGTACTTC
CSARTGYEQYF
>TRBD1|.|TRBV30|TRBJ1-2
TGTGCCTGGAGTGGGGACAGGGGGCGCCGGGGCTACACCTTC
CAWSGDRGRRGYTF
>TRBD1|.|TRBV5-1|TRBJ2-1
TGCGCCAGCAGCTTGATCGGACAGGGCGTCAATGAGCAGTTCTTC
CASSLIGQGVNEQFF
>TRBD1|.|TRBV2|TRBJ2-4
TGTGCCAGCAGTGAAGCCCTCCTTCTTCCGGACAGGGGCCAAAACATTCAGTACTTC
CASSEALLLPDRGQNIQYF
>.|.|TRBV6-2/TRBV6-3|TRBJ1-2
TGTGCCAGCAGTTACTCGCACTATGGCTACACCTTC
CASSYSHYGYTF
>TRBD2|few|TRBV2|TRBJ2-3
TGTGCCAGCAGTGCAGCGGGGGGGGCAGATACGCAGTATTTT
CASSAAGGADTQYF
>.|.|TRBV11-3|TRBJ1-6
TGTGCCAGCAGCTACCGAGAGGGTCGGGACTTT
CASSYREGRDF
>TRBD1|.|TRBV7-9|TRBJ1-2
TGTGCCAGCAGCTTTTGGGACAGGGCCCTCTATGGCTACACCTTC
CASSFWDRALYGYTF